The entry below describes one T cell receptor (beta chain). The sample originates from a study of blood T cell repertoires in COVID-19. Study at large: The study drew acute and convalescent COVID-19 samples from the United States, Italy and Spain. PBMCs, B-cell-depleted T cells, or T cells provided the cDNA or gDNA that made up the material.

Per germline, CDR1 SGHRS and CDR2 YFSETQ. The CDR3 covers 15 residues. The V and J ends lost 4 bases and 4 bases, in that order; junction bases with no gene match: 4. Authors' processing steps: Estimated nucleated cell counts came from reference gene primer amplification. Data came from immunoSEQ multiplex PCR; TCRdb stores just in-frame clones and leaves some out. The D gene and trimming were derived from the DNA, and the V and J assignments and clone size from that table. The table records about 65,000 clones, about nine tenths of them present only once. The source material was peripheral blood. The chain joins TRBV5-1 to TRBJ1-3; 11 nucleotides line up with TRBD1. The TCR comes from a man between 60 and 75 years old with acute or convalescent COVID-19. This chain's CDR3 is CASSPGQGVGNTIYF. In DNA, the CDR3 is TGCGCCAGCAGCCCGGGACAGGGGGTCGGAAACACCATATATTTT.